Listed below are T cell receptor beta chains from one sample, sequenced in a study of T cells after somatic rescue of genetic block. TCRdb's copy holds only in-frame clones and misses some; the assay was immunoSEQ multiplex PCR. The repertoire has about 63,000 clones, 92% of them found once; the top ten carry around 2.8%. The source material was peripheral blood mononuclear cells (PBMCs). Source of these receptors: a man aged 40-55 years. Both conserved end residues are part of each CDR3. The D gene is left open where the match is weak. The listing skips clone size in some rows; elsewhere it reads once, few, many or a size class.

d_call,v_call,j_call,clone_size,cdr3_nt,cdr3_aa
TRBD1,TRBV28,TRBJ1-5,NA,TGTGCCAGCAGTGAAGTTCAGGGCCGACAGGGTCAGCCCCAGCATTTT,CASSEVQGRQGQPQHF
NA,TRBV7-9,TRBJ2-7,NA,TGTGCCAGCAACGAGGACAGTTCTATTTTATCCTACGAGCAGTACTTC,CASNEDSSILSYEQYF
NA,TRBV4-1,TRBJ2-7,once,TGCGCCAGCAGCCAGCAATCGAGCGGTTCCTACGAGCAGTACTTC,CASSQQSSGSYEQYF
NA,TRBV27,TRBJ2-1,NA,TGTGCCAGCAGTTTAGTGGGGGCGCCGGGCTACAATGAGCAGTTCTTC,CASSLVGAPGYNEQFF
NA,TRBV19,TRBJ1-2,NA,TGTGCCAGTAGTATCGTGGCAGTAAGACGCTACACCTTC,CASSIVAVRRYTF
TRBD1,TRBV6-5,TRBJ2-2,NA,TGTGCCAGCAGTCACAGGGACAGGGGGGTCGGGGAGCTGTTTTTT,CASSHRDRGVGELFF
NA,TRBV2,TRBJ2-5,few,TGTGCCAGCAGTGGACTTCCGGAGACCCAGTACTTC,CASSGLPETQYF
NA,TRBV27,TRBJ2-6,NA,TGTGCCAGTGCTAACCTCTTTTACGAGGCGAACTCTGGGGCCAACGTCCTGACTTTC,CASANLFYEANSGANVLTF
NA,TRBV7-6,TRBJ2-5,NA,TGTGCCAGCAGCTTAGGGGGGCGGGAGACCCAGTACTTC,CASSLGGRETQYF
NA,TRBV7-9,TRBJ1-5,NA,TGTGCCAGCAGCTTAAATAGCAATCAGCCCCAGCATTTT,CASSLNSNQPQHF
NA,TRBV11-1,TRBJ2-7,NA,TGTGCCAGCAGCATTACAGGGAACGAGCAGTACTTC,CASSITGNEQYF
NA,TRBV28,TRBJ2-7,NA,TGTGCCAGCAGTTTCACGGCCTTCTCCTACGAGCAGTACTTC,CASSFTAFSYEQYF
NA,TRBV19,TRBJ1-1,NA,TGTGCCAGTAGTATGGTCCCACCTCCGTACACTGAAGCTTTCTTT,CASSMVPPPYTEAFF
TRBD1,TRBV5-4,TRBJ2-2,NA,TGTGCCAGCAGCCGGACAGGGGGCTTGACCGGGGAGCTGTTTTTT,CASSRTGGLTGELFF
NA,TRBV5-5,TRBJ2-3,once,TGTGCCAGCACCAGGGGTGACACAGATACGCAGTATTTT,CASTRGDTDTQYF
TRBD2,TRBV18,TRBJ2-7,once,TGTGCCAGCTCACTCGGGCTAGCGGGAGGGGCCACACTCTCCTACGAGCAGTACTTC,CASSLGLAGGATLSYEQYF
TRBD2,TRBV7-8,TRBJ2-2,once,TGTGCCAGCAGCTTAGGAGCGGGGACGTCGGGCGGGGAGCTGTTTTTT,CASSLGAGTSGGELFF
NA,TRBV2,TRBJ2-3,NA,TGTGCCAGCGGAAAAGATACGCAGTATTTT,CASGKDTQYF
TRBD2,TRBV28,TRBJ2-2,once,TGTGCCAGCAGTTACCCCGGACTAGCGGGTGACAAGAACACCGGGGAGCTGTTTTTT,CASSYPGLAGDKNTGELFF
TRBD2,TRBV28,TRBJ2-7,NA,TGTGCCAGCAGTTACGGACTAGGGCCCTACGAGCAGTACTTC,CASSYGLGPYEQYF
NA,TRBV7-9,TRBJ2-7,NA,TGTGCCAGCAGTGGACAGAGCTCCTACGAGCAGTACTTC,CASSGQSSYEQYF
NA,TRBV19,TRBJ2-1,NA,TGTGCCAGTAGGGGACGGAGTTTCAATGAGCAGTTCTTC,CASRGRSFNEQFF
NA,TRBV11-1,TRBJ2-7,NA,TGTGCCAGCAGCTGGGGGGCCACCTACGAGCAGTACTTC,CASSWGATYEQYF
TRBD2,TRBV5-1,TRBJ2-1,NA,TGCGCCAGCAGCTTACCGGGACTAGCGGGAAGCAATGAGCAGTTCTTC,CASSLPGLAGSNEQFF
NA,TRBV5-1,TRBJ2-3,NA,TGCGCCAGCAGCCGGGGCGGTACAGATACGCAGTATTTT,CASSRGGTDTQYF
TRBD2,TRBV13,TRBJ2-7,NA,TGTGCCAGCAGCACCTACCAGCGGGACTACGAGCAGTACTTC,CASSTYQRDYEQYF
TRBD2,TRBV15,TRBJ2-1,NA,TGTGCCACCAGCATTGGGGGGGGCTCCTACAATGAGCAGTTCTTC,CATSIGGGSYNEQFF
NA,TRBV9,TRBJ2-7,NA,TGTGCCAGCAGCGTAGTTCCGGCCCGCGAGCAGTACTTC,CASSVVPAREQYF